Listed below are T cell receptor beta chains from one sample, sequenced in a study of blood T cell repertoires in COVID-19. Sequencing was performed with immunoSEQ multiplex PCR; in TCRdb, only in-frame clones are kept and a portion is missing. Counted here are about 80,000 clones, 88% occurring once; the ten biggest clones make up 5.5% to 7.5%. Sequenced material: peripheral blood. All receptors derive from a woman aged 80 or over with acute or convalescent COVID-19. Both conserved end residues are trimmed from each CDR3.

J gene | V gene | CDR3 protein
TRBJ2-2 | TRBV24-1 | ATSGRREGRDTGELF
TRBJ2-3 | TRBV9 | ASSVFGTSGSTDTQY
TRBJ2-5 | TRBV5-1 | ASRAGLALETQY
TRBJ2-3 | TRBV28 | ASRTGISTDTQY
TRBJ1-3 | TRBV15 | ATSRDLMSDGNTIY
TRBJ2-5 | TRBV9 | ASSATTYQETQY
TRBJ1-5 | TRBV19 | ASSRTGNNQPQH
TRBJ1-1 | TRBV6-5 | ASTPSRTNTEAF
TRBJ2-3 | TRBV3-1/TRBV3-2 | ASSQGGGTDTQY
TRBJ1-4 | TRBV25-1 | ASSGGQGALTNEKLF
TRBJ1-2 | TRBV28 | ASSYRDGYT
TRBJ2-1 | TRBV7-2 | ASSVRATHSGYNEQF
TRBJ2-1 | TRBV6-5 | ASNPDRYPYNEQF
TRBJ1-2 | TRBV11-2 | ASSLEGRAHGYT
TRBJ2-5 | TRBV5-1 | ASSPQGGETQY
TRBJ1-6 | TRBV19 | ASKRGQDSPLH
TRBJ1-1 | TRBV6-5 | ASGPGHTEAF
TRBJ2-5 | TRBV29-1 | SDRTGGETQY
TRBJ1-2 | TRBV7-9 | ASSLQGYGYT
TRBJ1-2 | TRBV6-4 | ASSEFGQGGDGYT
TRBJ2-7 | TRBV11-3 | ASSRLSGSGEQY
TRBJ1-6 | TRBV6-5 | ASSYLGGAGSPLH
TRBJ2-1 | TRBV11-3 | ASSLSAGGWYNEQF
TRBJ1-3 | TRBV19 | ASPDRVGNTIY
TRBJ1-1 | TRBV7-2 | ASSLRAGDTEAF
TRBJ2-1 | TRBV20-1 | SASMVASGQVVDEQF